These 30 T cell receptor beta chains were all obtained from the same sample, sequenced in a study of CD8 T cells in Susac syndrome. After extraction with the RNeasy kit, about 0.45 to 1 ug of the RNA was reverse transcribed using random hexamers. TCRdb used MiXCR to reprocess the immunoSEQ multiplex PCR reads, holding one entry per CDR3 protein. The sample carries around 200,000 distinct CDR3 sequences, over 90% recorded once. Material: CD8+ T cells from PBMCs. The receptors were gathered from a human donor with Susac syndrome.

The V gene is TRBV20-1, the J gene TRBJ2-5, with 9 positions matching TRBD1. V shed 0 bases and J 3 bases; nucleotides not matched to a gene: 2. This CDR3 has 14 amino acids. Per germline, CDR1 DFQATT and CDR2 SNEGSKA (reference sequence). CDR3 in amino acids: CSARDWTGEETQYF. CDR3 nucleotide sequence: TGCAGTGCTAGAGATTGGACAGGGGAAGAGACCCAGTACTTC.

V usage is TRBV7-9 and J usage is TRBJ2-1; TRBD2 matches 9 bases. Trimming cost V 2 bases and J 5 bases; bases outside gene matches: 4. The CDR3 runs to 15 residues. CDR1 SEHNR and CDR2 FQNEAQ come from the germline V gene (reference sequence). The CDR3 loop reads CASSLSLAGHNEQFF. The DNA for the CDR3 is TGTGCCAGCAGCTTAAGTCTAGCGGGGCACAATGAGCAGTTCTTC. Supplemented by reference TRBV7-9 and TRBJ2-1, the full variable domain reads DTGVSQNPRHKITKRGQNVTFRCDPISEHNRLYWYRQTLGQGPEFLTYFQNEAQLEKSRLLSDRFSAERPKGSFSTLEIQRTEQGDSAMYLCASSLSLAGHNEQFFGPGTRLTVL.

The CDR3 loop reads CASQRQGSGTEAFF. CDR3 in DNA: TGTGCCAGTCAACGACAGGGGAGCGGCACTGAAGCTTTCTTT. The chain links TRBV19 to TRBJ1-1; 8 nucleotides agree with TRBD1. J gave up 4 bases and V 8 bases, and 9 bases lay outside the gene matches. From germline, CDR1 is LNHDA and CDR2 SQIVND (reference sequence). There are 14 residues in the CDR3.

The V call is TRBV3-1, the J call TRBJ2-5, with 14 bases fitting TRBD2. CDR3 size: 15 residues. The V segment lost 4 bases and the J segment 5 bases; nucleotides outside the gene matches: 3. CDR1 is LGHDT, CDR2 YNNKEL, per germline (reference sequence). The CDR3 region has the DNA TGTGCCAGCAGCCTGGGACTAGCGGGAGAGGAGACCCAGTACTTC. Translated: CASSLGLAGEETQYF.

V gene TRBV18 combines with J gene TRBJ2-7; D tentatively fits TRBD1 or TRBD2 (6 bases each). The CDR3 loop spans 16 amino acids. V gave up 6 bases and J gave up 1 base, with 19 bases separating them. The germline CDR1 and CDR2 sequences are KGHSH and LQKENI. CDR3 in amino acids: CASSRWTEGESYEQYF. The CDR3 bases are TGTGCCAGCTCGCGGTGGACGGAGGGGGAATCCTACGAGCAGTACTTC.

V usage is TRBV29-1 and J usage is TRBJ1-4, with a weak D call TRBD1 (5 bases). V lost 0 bases, J lost 7 bases, and 12 bases lay in between. Germline V lookup: CDR1 SQVTM, CDR2 ANQGSEA. The CDR3 length is 14 residues. The CDR3 loop reads CSVEDPGVGEKLFF. In nucleotides, the CDR3 is TGCAGCGTTGAAGATCCGGGGGTAGGTGAAAAACTGTTTTTT.

This chain joins TRBV25-1 and TRBJ2-7; no reliable D call. The V gene lost 7 bases and the J gene lost 2 bases, with 12 bases spanning the gap. The CDR3 runs 13 residues. Germline-derived CDR1 and CDR2 are MGHDK and SYGVNS. The DNA of the CDR3 is TGTGCCAGCAAAAAGACGGGCCCCTACGAGCAGTACTTC. Amino acids: CASKKTGPYEQYF.

The chain combines TRBV30 with TRBJ1-2, with a tentative D call TRBD1 (6 bases). CDR3 length: 18 amino acids. V dropped 4 bases and J dropped 2 bases, with 26 bases sitting between them. The V gene's germline CDR1 is GTSNPN and CDR2 SVGIG (reference sequence). The CDR3 protein is CAWNSNREVAVSNYGYTF. CDR3 DNA sequence: TGTGCCTGGAACAGTAACAGGGAAGTTGCTGTCTCCAACTATGGCTACACCTTC. Together with reference TRBV30 and TRBJ1-2, the CDR3 gives the full variable domain: SQTIHQWPATLVQPVGSPLSLECTVEGTSNPNLYWYRQAAGRGLQLLFYSVGIGQISSEVPQNLSASRPQDRQFILSSKKLLLSDSGFYLCAWNSNREVAVSNYGYTFGSGTRLTVV.

The gene calls are TRBV30 and TRBJ2-1; D ambiguous. The CDR3 is 12 amino acids. V lost 0 bases, J lost 8 bases, and 8 bases lay in between. Germline assignment: CDR1 GTSNPN and CDR2 SVGIG (reference sequence). In DNA form, the CDR3 reads TGTGCCTGGAGTGTACCCCAGGATGAGCAGTTCTTC. Its translation is CAWSVPQDEQFF.

V gene TRBV5-1 combines with J gene TRBJ1-1; tentative D call: TRBD1 (6 bases). The CDR3 runs 16 residues. CDR1 and CDR2 (germline): SGHRS, YFSETQ. V lost 2 bases to trimming and J lost 3 bases, with 17 bases between them. This CDR3 is CASSLSAGVGHTEAFF. In nucleotides, the CDR3 is TGCGCCAGCAGCTTATCCGCAGGGGTGGGCCACACTGAAGCTTTCTTT. The whole variable domain, filled in from reference TRBV5-1 and TRBJ1-1, reads KAGVTQTPRYLIKTRGQQVTLSCSPISGHRSVSWYQQTPGQGLQFLFEYFSETQRNKGNFPGRFSGRQFSNSRSEMNVSTLELGDSALYLCASSLSAGVGHTEAFFGQGTRLTVV.

V is TRBV9 and J is TRBJ2-1, with a tentative D call TRBD2 (7 bases). The V gene's germline CDR1 is SGDLS and CDR2 YYNGEE. This CDR3 has 13 residues. V was pared by 3 bases and J by 13 bases, with 17 bases between. The CDR3 is CASSGGGRTVQFF. The CDR3 bases are TGTGCCAGCAGCGGGGGGGGCAGGACAGTCCAGTTCTTC. The entire variable domain, with the rest obtained from reference TRBV9 and TRBJ2-1, is as follows: DSGVTQTPKHLITATGQRVTLRCSPRSGDLSVYWYQQSLDQGLQFLIQYYNGEERAKGNILERFSAQQFPDLHSELNLSSLELGDSALYFCASSGGGRTVQFFGPGTRLTVL.

This chain links TRBV15 with TRBJ2-1; the D is unclear. Germline assignment: CDR1 LNHNV and CDR2 YYDKDF (reference sequence). The V gene lost 0 bases and the J gene lost 3 bases, with 9 bases spanning the gap. The CDR3 covers 15 residues. The CDR3 DNA sequence: TGTGCCACCAGCAGAGATCCCCACAGCTACAATGAGCAGTTCTTC. Amino acid sequence: CATSRDPHSYNEQFF.

The chain is built from TRBV4-2 and TRBJ2-3; 11 nucleotides line up with TRBD2. The germline V gene encodes CDR1 LGHNA and CDR2 YNFKEQ. V lost 2 bases, J lost 4 bases, and 5 bases stayed unmatched. There are 16 residues in the CDR3. DNA for the CDR3: TGTGCCAGCAGCCAAATCGGGACTAGCGGATCAGATACGCAGTATTTT. Translated, it gives CASSQIGTSGSDTQYF.

This sequence joins TRBV4-1 and TRBJ1-3; unclear D gene. There are 15 residues in the CDR3. The germline V and J ends were trimmed by 1 base and 2 bases, with 9 bases remaining between them. Per the germline V gene, CDR1 is MGHRA and CDR2 is YSYEKL. CDR3 bases: TGCGCCAGCAGCCAAGGGACGGCAACTGGAAACACCATATATTTT. Translating gives CASSQGTATGNTIYF.

The V gene is TRBV20-1, the J gene TRBJ1-1, with D maybe TRBD1 (5 bases). The CDR3 runs 13 residues. Trimming removed 3 bases at V and 3 bases at J, with 11 bases between. Germline V gene lookup returns CDR1 DFQATT and CDR2 SNEGSKA (reference sequence). Here the CDR3 reads CSARESGDTEAFF. The CDR3 coding sequence is TGCAGTGCTAGGGAATCGGGGGACACTGAAGCTTTCTTT.

The J gene is TRBJ2-7, the V gene TRBV7-2; 7 bases are a match to TRBD1. The CDR3 contains 14 residues. Germline V gene data show CDR1 as SGHTA and CDR2 as FQGNSA. Trimming cost V 7 bases and J 2 bases; bases outside gene matches: 8. This chain's CDR3 is CASTLEDRPYEQYF. The CDR3 DNA is TGTGCCAGCACCCTCGAGGACAGGCCCTACGAGCAGTACTTC.

This chain uses TRBV15 with TRBJ2-2; weak D call: TRBD1 (5 bases). With 0 bases removed from V and 4 bases from J, the gap between germline ends came to 15 bases. The CDR3 is 17 residues long. Germline V CDR1 and CDR2: LNHNV, YYDKDF (reference sequence). CDR3 sequence reads: CATSRDLPRATTGELFF. CDR3 bases: TGTGCCACCAGCAGAGATCTCCCCAGGGCCACCACCGGGGAGCTGTTTTTT.

This clonotype was found once. The chain employs TRBV6-5 and TRBJ2-5; D may match TRBD1 or TRBD2 (5 bases each). This CDR3 is 15 amino acids long. V was shortened by 0 bases and J by 4 bases, with 12 bases between the two germline ends. CDR1 is MNHEY, CDR2 SVGAGI, per germline. This CDR3 is CASSYSQPGLETQYF. In DNA, the CDR3 is TGTGCCAGCAGTTACTCTCAACCGGGGCTAGAGACCCAGTACTTC.

The chain combines TRBV19 with TRBJ2-2; TRBD2 agrees at 9 bases. The CDR3 is 15 residues long. CDR1 is LNHDA, CDR2 SQIVND, per germline (reference sequence). The V segment lost 3 bases and the J segment 4 bases; nucleotides outside the gene matches: 3. In DNA, the CDR3 is TGTGCCAGTAGTATCCTAGCGGGGACCACCGGGGAGCTGTTTTTT. Translation: CASSILAGTTGELFF.

The chain joins TRBV23-1 to TRBJ2-1; no firm D call. TRBV23-1 is reported as an ORF; its role is uncertain. There are 12 residues in the CDR3. Trimming took 3 bases from V and 4 from J, leaving 4 bases between them. The CDR3 DNA sequence: TGCGCCAGCAGTCACCTTTACAATGAGCAGTTCTTC. Amino acids: CASSHLYNEQFF.

The rearrangement joins TRBV2 to TRBJ2-1; possibly TRBD2 for D (6 bases). This CDR3 contains 15 residues. Germline CDR1 and CDR2: SNHLY and FYNNEI. V shed 0 bases and J shed 7 bases, with 13 bases lying between them. CDR3: CASSEALKGLNEQFF. The DNA for the CDR3 is TGTGCCAGCAGTGAAGCGTTGAAGGGACTGAATGAGCAGTTCTTC.

This chain links TRBV7-9 with TRBJ1-6; D is unclear. The germline V gene has CDR1 SEHNR and CDR2 FQNEAQ (reference sequence). Trimming removed 6 bases from V and 4 bases from J, with 13 bases in between. The CDR3 runs 15 residues. The CDR3 is CASRDGSYYNSPLHF. Here the CDR3 DNA reads TGTGCCAGCAGGGACGGGTCCTATTATAATTCACCCCTCCACTTT.

The chain employs TRBV20-1 and TRBJ1-2, with D possibly TRBD1 on 6 matching bases. V lost 6 bases and J lost 5, with 16 bases in between. The CDR3 is made up of 13 amino acids. Germline V CDR1 and CDR2: DFQATT, SNEGSKA (reference sequence). The CDR3 loop reads CSAPGAGDYGYTF. The CDR3 DNA follows: TGCAGTGCCCCGGGGGCAGGGGATTATGGCTACACCTTC.

The chain has TRBV4-1 and TRBJ2-7; D uncertain. The germline gives CDR1 MGHRA, CDR2 YSYEKL. There are 15 residues in the CDR3. V lost 1 base to trimming and J lost 0 bases, with 10 bases between them. The DNA for the CDR3 is TGCGCCAGCAGCCAAGCGGATGGCAGCTCCTACGAGCAGTACTTC. Amino acid sequence: CASSQADGSSYEQYF.

The chain employs TRBV29-1 and TRBJ1-2; D is possibly TRBD1 (5 bases). With 3 bases removed from V and 8 bases from J, the gap between germline ends came to 22 bases. Germline V gene data show CDR1 as SQVTM and CDR2 as ANQGSEA. The CDR3 loop spans 15 amino acids. The CDR3 DNA follows: TGCAGCGTTGACCCAACAACTCAGGAGGGGTACGGCTACACCTTC. Encoded protein: CSVDPTTQEGYGYTF.

The V and J genes are TRBV9 and TRBJ2-7; 7 nucleotides agree with TRBD1. Germline V gene lookup returns CDR1 SGDLS and CDR2 YYNGEE. Trimming cost V 0 bases and J 5 bases; bases outside gene matches: 2. The CDR3 runs to 13 residues. The CDR3 protein is CASSVGQGDEQYF. In DNA, the CDR3 is TGTGCCAGCAGCGTAGGACAGGGTGACGAGCAGTACTTC.

This sequence joins TRBV9 and TRBJ1-2; TRBD1 matches at 7 bases. This CDR3 has 16 residues. V shed 0 bases, J shed 1 base, and the junction held 6 bases outside the gene matches. CDR1 and CDR2 (germline): SGDLS, YYNGEE. CDR3 sequence: CASSVGGTEDNYGYTF. The DNA for the CDR3 is TGTGCCAGCAGCGTAGGGGGGACAGAAGATAACTATGGCTACACCTTC.

This chain links TRBV5-6 with TRBJ2-3, with 8 positions matching TRBD1. The CDR3 covers 15 residues. V shed 3 bases, J shed 4 bases, and the junction held 7 bases outside the gene matches. From germline, CDR1 is SGHDT and CDR2 YYEEEE. In DNA, the CDR3 is TGTGCCAGCAGCTCCGAGACAGGGGTACCAGATACGCAGTATTTT. It specifies CASSSETGVPDTQYF.

The CDR3 coding sequence is TGTGCCAGCAGCGTAGGTTCTATTCCCACAGATACGCAGTATTTT. Its protein product is CASSVGSIPTDTQYF. V usage is TRBV9 and J usage is TRBJ2-3; the D is unclear. Germline-derived CDR1 and CDR2 are SGDLS and YYNGEE. V lost 0 bases and J 2 bases, leaving 10 bases between the germline ends. This CDR3 has 15 amino acids.

The V gene is TRBV11-1, the J gene TRBJ2-1; 8 bases agree with TRBD2. With 2 bases clipped from V and 0 bases from J, the junction kept 15 bases outside the gene matches. The V gene's germline CDR1 is SGHAT and CDR2 FQDESV (reference sequence). The CDR3 runs 20 residues. The CDR3 is CASSLPFDLTLAASYNEQFF. The CDR3 bases are TGTGCCAGCAGCTTACCTTTTGATCTTACACTAGCGGCCTCCTACAATGAGCAGTTCTTC.